This TCR beta chain was identified during a study of shared clonotypes between healthy human individuals. Profiling relied on immunoSEQ multiplex PCR, and the TCRdb table lists in-frame clones only, not all of them. Among about 2.2 million clones listed, around 93% were seen once. Terminally differentiated effector memory CD45RA+ cells were excluded by CCR7 positive selection of CD45RO-negative cells. Each sample came from a Caucasian adult donor living in Nashville, Tennessee. The length of the CDR3 is 14 residues. Germline V gives CDR1 SGHKS, CDR2 YYEKEE (reference sequence). With 3 bases removed from V and 10 bases from J, the gap between germline ends came to 17 bases. With respect to this clone: What it recognizes is unknown.

General study results and limits: Few donors restricted represented genetic and exposure-history diversity. Generally, naive subsets (rather than memory subsets) showed larger estimated richness. Naive CD4 clonotypes were shared across several donors at about 5%.

This TCR was recovered from a man aged 18 to 29 in good health. Some clones in this sample may be carry-over from other donors' samples. The specimen was naive CD8+ T cells from PBMCs. V gene TRBV5-5 combines with J gene TRBJ2-1; no reliable D call. The CDR3, as DNA: TGTGCCAGCAGCTCCCCCGGTTTGGCCAGGGAGCAGTTCTTC. This codes for CASSSPGLAREQFF.